A selection of T cell receptor gamma chains follows, all from one sample in a study of gamma-delta chains in newborns, infants, children. TCRdb re-processed the reads via CATT. There are hundreds of gamma-chain clones in the sample; 2% to 2.5% occur only once, and approximately 25% lies in the top ten. The material sequenced was blood. These receptors all come from a child who was a newborn, infant or young child, either healthy, febrile or measles-vaccinated (not recorded which). CDR3s include the opening cysteine and the closing phenylalanine or tryptophan. Each record gives: V gene, CDR3 protein.

V gene: TRGV9
CDR3 protein: CALWEPQELGKKIRVF

V gene: TRGV9
CDR3 protein: CALWEVRELGKKIKVF

V gene: TRGV9
CDR3 protein: CALWEVRQELGKKIKVF

V gene: TRGV9
CDR3 protein: CALWEGKAELGKKIKVF

V gene: TRGV2
CDR3 protein: CATWEGGGYKKLF

V gene: TRGV9
CDR3 protein: CALWEAPQELGKKIKVF

V gene: TRGV2
CDR3 protein: CATWEGGWYKKLF

V gene: TRGV4
CDR3 protein: CATWDAQYYKKLF

V gene: TRGV9
CDR3 protein: CALWEVQELGKKIKVF

V gene: TRGV9
CDR3 protein: CALQELGKKIKVF

V gene: TRGV4
CDR3 protein: CATWDDHYYKKLF

V gene: TRGV3
CDR3 protein: CATWDAYYYKKLF

V gene: TRGV9
CDR3 protein: CALWEGRLLGKKIKVF

V gene: TRGV4
CDR3 protein: CATWDGPLNYYKKLF

V gene: TRGV9
CDR3 protein: CALWEVLYTTGWFKIF

V gene: TRGV9
CDR3 protein: CALWEVNKKLF

V gene: TRGV9
CDR3 protein: CALWEGAQVGKKIKVF

V gene: TRGV9
CDR3 protein: CALWEVQGQELGKKIKVF

V gene: TRGV4
CDR3 protein: CATWGPNYYKKLF

V gene: TRGV8
CDR3 protein: CATWEGKLF

V gene: TRGV3
CDR3 protein: CATWDRPIPLGKKIKVF

V gene: TRGV4
CDR3 protein: CATWVQTRRYKKLF

V gene: TRGV9
CDR3 protein: CALWEVELGKKIKVF

V gene: TRGV9
CDR3 protein: CALWEVKNYYKKLF

V gene: TRGV9
CDR3 protein: CALWEVHLSGLGKKIKVF

V gene: TRGV9
CDR3 protein: CALWEVLGKKIKVF

V gene: TRGV5
CDR3 protein: CATWDRNYYKKLF

V gene: TRGV9
CDR3 protein: CALWEVGDYKKLF

V gene: TRGV9
CDR3 protein: CALWEVPSELGKKIKVF

V gene: TRGV3
CDR3 protein: CATWDPVGGTGWFKIF

V gene: TRGV8
CDR3 protein: CATWDRWEATGWFKIF

V gene: TRGV9
CDR3 protein: CALWETELGKKIKVF

V gene: TRGV9
CDR3 protein: CALWEAELGKKIKVF

V gene: TRGV2
CDR3 protein: CATWDSDWIKTF

V gene: TRGV2
CDR3 protein: CATCVRGWIKTF

V gene: TRGV3
CDR3 protein: CATWDRPKLF

V gene: TRGV2
CDR3 protein: CATCVRDWIKTF

V gene: TRGV4
CDR3 protein: CATWDGRYLF

V gene: TRGV9
CDR3 protein: CALWESTGWFKIF

V gene: TRGV9
CDR3 protein: CALWEGQELGKKIKVF

V gene: TRGV9
CDR3 protein: CALWASLGLGKKIKVF